A selection of T cell receptor beta chains follows, all from one sample in a study of T cells after yellow fever vaccination. Using its own MiXCR run on the 5' RACE reads, TCRdb lists one record per CDR3 protein. The sample carries about 120,000 distinct CDR3 sequences, about 8.8% recorded once. This specimen was CD8+ T cells sorted from PBMCs, taken on the day of the yellow fever booster vaccination. The receptor set was obtained from a man between 18 and 35 years old who received the YFV17D yellow fever vaccine. CDR3s include the opening cysteine and the closing phenylalanine or tryptophan. A D gene is named only where the DNA matches it firmly. Some rows mark clone size as missing; the rest say once, few, many or name a class of expanded clone.

- TRBJ2-1 TRBV9 - TGTGCCAGCAGCGTAGACGGGGTTGGCTACAATGAGCAGTTCTTC CASSVDGVGYNEQFF
- TRBJ2-1 TRBV5-1 TRBD2 TGCGCCAGCAGCGGATATAGCGGGGGGGCGGGTGATGAGCAGTTCTTC CASSGYSGGAGDEQFF
few TRBJ2-4 TRBV3-1 TRBD2 TGTGCCAGCAGCCAAAACTTCGGGGGGGGTGACATTCAGTACTTC CASSQNFGGGDIQYF
few TRBJ2-5 TRBV28 - TGTGCCAGCAGTTTTTTAGGGAACCAAGAGACCCAGTACTTC CASSFLGNQETQYF
- TRBJ2-5 TRBV20-1 - TGCAGTGCTAGGTCCGGGAGTCCACAAGAGACCCAGTACTTC CSARSGSPQETQYF
- TRBJ1-3 TRBV20-1 - TGCAGTGCTAGAGGGGCAGCTAACTCTGGAAACACCATATATTTT CSARGAANSGNTIYF
- TRBJ1-4 TRBV28 - TGTGCCAGCAGTCCCCCAGGGACTAATGAAAAACTGTTTTTT CASSPPGTNEKLFF
few TRBJ2-3 TRBV7-9 TRBD1 TGTGCCAGCAGCGGCCGGACAGGTCGTGCAGATACGCAGTATTTT CASSGRTGRADTQYF
- TRBJ1-2 TRBV12-3/TRBV12-4 - TGTGCCAGCACGGGTCAGGGCCAATTCATGTATGGCTACACCTTC CASTGQGQFMYGYTF
- TRBJ1-1 TRBV7-2 - TGTGCCAGCAGTTACCTCTCAAGGAACACTGAAGCTTTCTTT CASSYLSRNTEAFF
many TRBJ2-5 TRBV6-1 TRBD2 TGTGCCAGCAGTGAAGCGGGGGGGCAAGAGACCCAGTACTTC CASSEAGGQETQYF
- TRBJ2-7 TRBV7-9 - TGTGCCAGCAGCTTAGTAGGTGATGACTACGAGCAGTACTTC CASSLVGDDYEQYF
- TRBJ2-1 TRBV19 - TGTGCCAGTAGTTGGGCTCTCGATACAACTTACAATGAGCAGTTCTTC CASSWALDTTYNEQFF
many TRBJ2-1 TRBV7-8 TRBD2 TGTGCCAGCACCCTCGAGGGACTAGCGGGGGGCGGTGAGCAGTTCTTC CASTLEGLAGGGEQFF
- TRBJ2-5 TRBV6-2/TRBV6-3 TRBD2 TGTGCCAGCAGCCCTCCTAGCGGGGCGGATAAAGAGACCCAGTACTTC CASSPPSGADKETQYF
few TRBJ2-1 TRBV11-2 - TGTGCCAGCAGCTTAGTCCGGGGTAATGAGCAGTTCTTC CASSLVRGNEQFF
- TRBJ2-3 TRBV7-9 - TGTGCCAGCAGCCATGGCCGGACAGGCACAGATACGCAGTATTTT CASSHGRTGTDTQYF
many TRBJ2-1 TRBV6-6 TRBD1 TGTGCCAGCAGCCAGTTCACAGGGGGCAATGAGCAGTTCTTC CASSQFTGGNEQFF
- TRBJ1-1 TRBV5-1 - TGCGCCAGCAGCTTGGACAATTTGAACACTGAAGCTTTCTTT CASSLDNLNTEAFF
- TRBJ1-5 TRBV30 - TGTGCCTGGAGTGCCGGGTTGAGCAATCAGCCCCAGCATTTT CAWSAGLSNQPQHF
few TRBJ2-5 TRBV29-1 - TGCAGCGTTGAAATGCCTGGCAGGGAGACCCAGTACTTC CSVEMPGRETQYF
few TRBJ2-6 TRBV28 TRBD1 TGTGCCAGCAGTCAAACAGGGGCAGGGGCCAACGTCCTGACTTTC CASSQTGAGANVLTF
few TRBJ1-1 TRBV28 - TGTGCCAGCGGGCTTACTGAAGCTTTCTTT CASGLTEAFF
few TRBJ2-5 TRBV4-2 TRBD2 TGTGCCAGCAGCCCGGCCGGGGGGGCCGTGGAGACCCAGTACTTC CASSPAGGAVETQYF
- TRBJ2-6 TRBV21-1 - TGTGCCAGCAGCAAAGGAAGGAGGGCCAACGTCCTGACTTTC CASSKGRRANVLTF
few TRBJ2-7 TRBV27 - TGTGCCAGCAGTTTGATGCGATCTGGAGAGCAGTACTTC CASSLMRSGEQYF
few TRBJ1-2 TRBV4-2 - TGTGCCAGCAGCCCCCCGGCCATAAACTATGGCTACACCTTC CASSPPAINYGYTF